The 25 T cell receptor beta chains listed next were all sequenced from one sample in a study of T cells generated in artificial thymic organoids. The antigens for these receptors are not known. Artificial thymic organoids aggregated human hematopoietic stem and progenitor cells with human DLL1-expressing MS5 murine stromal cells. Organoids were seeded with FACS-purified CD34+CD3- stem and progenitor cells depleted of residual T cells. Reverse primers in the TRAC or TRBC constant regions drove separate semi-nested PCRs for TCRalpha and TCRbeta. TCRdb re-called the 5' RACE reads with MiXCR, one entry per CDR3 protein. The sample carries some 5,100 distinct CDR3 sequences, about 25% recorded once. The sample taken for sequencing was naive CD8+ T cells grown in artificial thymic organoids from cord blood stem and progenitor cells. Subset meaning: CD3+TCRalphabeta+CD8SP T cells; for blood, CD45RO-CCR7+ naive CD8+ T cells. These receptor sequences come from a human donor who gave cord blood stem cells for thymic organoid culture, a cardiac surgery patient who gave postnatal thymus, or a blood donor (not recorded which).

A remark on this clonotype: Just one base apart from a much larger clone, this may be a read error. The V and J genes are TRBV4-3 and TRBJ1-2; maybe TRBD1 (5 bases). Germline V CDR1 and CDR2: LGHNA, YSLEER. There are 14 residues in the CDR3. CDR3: CASSQSRAFYGYAF. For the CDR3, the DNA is TGCGCCAGCAGCCAGAGCAGGGCTTTCTATGGCTACGCCTTC.

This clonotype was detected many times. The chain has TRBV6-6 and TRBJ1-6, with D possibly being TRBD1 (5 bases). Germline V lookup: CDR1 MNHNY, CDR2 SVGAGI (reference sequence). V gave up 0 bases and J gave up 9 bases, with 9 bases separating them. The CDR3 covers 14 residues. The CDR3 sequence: CASSYSGGGSPLHF. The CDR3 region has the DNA TGTGCCAGCAGTTACTCGGGGGGAGGTTCACCCCTCCACTTT.

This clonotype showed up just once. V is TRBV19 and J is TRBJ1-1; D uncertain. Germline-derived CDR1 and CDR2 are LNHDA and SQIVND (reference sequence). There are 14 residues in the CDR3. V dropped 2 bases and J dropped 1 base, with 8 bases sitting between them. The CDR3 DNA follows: TGTGCCAGTAGTATACCCCGAAGGAACACTGAAGCTTTCTTT. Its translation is CASSIPRRNTEAFF.

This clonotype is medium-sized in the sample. CDR3 DNA: TGTGCCAGCAGCTTGGAAGGGGTAGCCAAAAACATTCAGTACTTC. Translated, it gives CASSLEGVAKNIQYF. The chain is built from TRBV5-5 and TRBJ2-4; maybe TRBD1 (5 bases). This CDR3 is built from 15 residues. Trimming took 0 bases from V and 0 from J, leaving 7 bases between them. Germline V gives CDR1 SGHKS, CDR2 YYEKEE (reference sequence).

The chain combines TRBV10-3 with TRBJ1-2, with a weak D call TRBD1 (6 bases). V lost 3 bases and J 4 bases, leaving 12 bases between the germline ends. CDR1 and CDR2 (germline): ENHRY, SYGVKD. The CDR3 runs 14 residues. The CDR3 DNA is TGTGCCATCAGTGACCCGACAGGTCGCTATGGCTACACCTTC. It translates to CAISDPTGRYGYTF.

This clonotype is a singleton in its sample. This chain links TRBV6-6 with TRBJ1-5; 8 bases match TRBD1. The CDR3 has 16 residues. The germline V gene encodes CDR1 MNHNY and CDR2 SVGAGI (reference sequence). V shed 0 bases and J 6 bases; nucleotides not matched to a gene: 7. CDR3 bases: TGTGCCAGCAGTTACTCGGGCAGGGGGCTGCCTCAGCCCCAGCATTTT. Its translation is CASSYSGRGLPQPQHF.

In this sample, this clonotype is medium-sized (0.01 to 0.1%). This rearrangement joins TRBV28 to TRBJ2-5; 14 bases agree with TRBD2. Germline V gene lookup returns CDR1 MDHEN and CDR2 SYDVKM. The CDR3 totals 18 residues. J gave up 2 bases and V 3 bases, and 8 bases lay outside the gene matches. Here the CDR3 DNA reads TGTGCCAGCAGTTTTCCGGGACTAGCGGGGGAGAGACAAGAGACCCAGTACTTC. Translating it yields CASSFPGLAGERQETQYF. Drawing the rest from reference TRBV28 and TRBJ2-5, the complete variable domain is DVKVTQSSRYLVKRTGEKVFLECVQDMDHENMFWYRQDPGLGLRLIYFSYDVKMKEKGDIPEGYSVSREKKERFSLILESASTNQTSMYLCASSFPGLAGERQETQYFGPGTRLLVL.

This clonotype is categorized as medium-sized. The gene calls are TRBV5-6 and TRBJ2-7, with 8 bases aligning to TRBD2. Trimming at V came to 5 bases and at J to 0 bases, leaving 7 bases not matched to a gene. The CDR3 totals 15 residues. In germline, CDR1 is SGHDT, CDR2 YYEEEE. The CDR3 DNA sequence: TGTGCCAGCAGGAACGGGGGGGGTTTCTCCTACGAGCAGTACTTC. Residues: CASRNGGGFSYEQYF.

CDR3: CASSRRTGTPHNEQFF. CDR3 DNA sequence: TGTGCCAGTAGTCGCCGCACAGGGACCCCTCACAATGAGCAGTTCTTC. This sequence joins TRBV19 and TRBJ2-1, with TRBD1 as a possible D gene (6 bases). Germline values: CDR1 LNHDA, CDR2 SQIVND (reference sequence). Trimming took off 5 bases at V and 5 bases at J, with 19 bases between the two ends. The CDR3 length is 16 residues.

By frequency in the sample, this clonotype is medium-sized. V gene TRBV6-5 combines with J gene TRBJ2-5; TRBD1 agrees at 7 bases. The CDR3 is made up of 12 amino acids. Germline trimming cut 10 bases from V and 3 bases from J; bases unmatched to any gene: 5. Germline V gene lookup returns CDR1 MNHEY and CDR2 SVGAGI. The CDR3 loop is CATGQTKETQYF. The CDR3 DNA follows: TGTGCCACGGGACAGACCAAAGAGACCCAGTACTTC.

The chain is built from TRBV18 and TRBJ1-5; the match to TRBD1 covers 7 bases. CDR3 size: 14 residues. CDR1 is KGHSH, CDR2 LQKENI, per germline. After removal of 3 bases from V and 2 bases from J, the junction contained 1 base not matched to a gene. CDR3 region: CASSPGTGNQPQHF. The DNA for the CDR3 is TGTGCCAGCTCACCCGGGACAGGCAATCAGCCCCAGCATTTT.

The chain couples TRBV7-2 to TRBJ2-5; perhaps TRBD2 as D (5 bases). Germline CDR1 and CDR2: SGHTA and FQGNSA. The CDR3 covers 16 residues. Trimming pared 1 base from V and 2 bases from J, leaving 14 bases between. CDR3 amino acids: CASSLGGHGVQETQYF. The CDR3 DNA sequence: TGTGCCAGCAGCTTAGGAGGGCACGGCGTACAAGAGACCCAGTACTTC. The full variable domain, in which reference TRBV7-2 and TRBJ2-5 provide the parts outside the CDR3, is GAGVSQSPSNKVTEKGKDVELRCDPISGHTALYWYRQSLGQGLEFLIYFQGNSAPDKSGLPSDRFSAERTGGSVSTLTIQRTQQEDSAVYLCASSLGGHGVQETQYFGPGTRLLVL.

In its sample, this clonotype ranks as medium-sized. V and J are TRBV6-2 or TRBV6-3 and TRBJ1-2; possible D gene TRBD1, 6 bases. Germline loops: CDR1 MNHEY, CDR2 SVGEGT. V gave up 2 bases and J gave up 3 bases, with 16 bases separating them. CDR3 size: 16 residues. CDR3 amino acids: CASSYRDRWKDYGYTF. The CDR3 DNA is TGTGCCAGCAGTTACAGAGACAGGTGGAAGGACTATGGCTACACCTTC.

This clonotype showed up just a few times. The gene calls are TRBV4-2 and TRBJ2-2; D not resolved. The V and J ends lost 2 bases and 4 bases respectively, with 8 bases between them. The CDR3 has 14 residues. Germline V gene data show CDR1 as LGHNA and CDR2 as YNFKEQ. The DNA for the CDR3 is TGTGCCAGCAGCCAATCCCATGGCACCGGGGAGCTGTTTTTT. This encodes CASSQSHGTGELFF.

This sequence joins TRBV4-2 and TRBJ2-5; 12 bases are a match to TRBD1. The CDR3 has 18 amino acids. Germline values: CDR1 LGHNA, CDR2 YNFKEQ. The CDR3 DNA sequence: TGTCCCTGGGCTGCTGGCACAGGGACAGGGGGCCACCAAGAGACCCAGTACTTC. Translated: CPWAAGTGTGGHQETQYF.

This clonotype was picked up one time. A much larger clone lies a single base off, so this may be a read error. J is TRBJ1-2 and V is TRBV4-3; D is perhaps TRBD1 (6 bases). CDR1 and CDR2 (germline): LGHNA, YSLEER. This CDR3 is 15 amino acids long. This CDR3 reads CASSQCPGAINGCTF. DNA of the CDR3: TGCGCCAGCAGCCAATGTCCGGGGGCGATCAATGGCTGCACCTTC.

In nucleotides, the CDR3 is TGTGCCAGCAGTTTCCAGGGGATGGGATCACCCCTCCACTTT. Encoded protein: CASSFQGMGSPLHF. This chain connects TRBV27 to TRBJ1-6; possible D gene TRBD1, 6 bases. Germline assignment: CDR1 MNHEY and CDR2 SMNVEV (reference sequence). V was cut by 3 bases and J by 10 bases, with 13 bases left in between. The CDR3 sequence is 14 residues long.

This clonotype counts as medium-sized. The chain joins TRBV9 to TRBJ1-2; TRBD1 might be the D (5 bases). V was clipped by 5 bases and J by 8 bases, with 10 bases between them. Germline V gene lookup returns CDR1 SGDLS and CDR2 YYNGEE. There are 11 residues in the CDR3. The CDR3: CASRRRGGYTF. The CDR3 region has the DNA TGTGCCAGCAGGAGAAGGGGCGGCTACACCTTC.

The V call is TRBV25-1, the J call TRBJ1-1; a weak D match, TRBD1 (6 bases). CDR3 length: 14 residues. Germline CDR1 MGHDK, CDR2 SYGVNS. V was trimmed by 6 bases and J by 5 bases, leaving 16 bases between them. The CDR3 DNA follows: TGTGCCAGCAGGGAGGACAGACTGGGGACTGAAGCTTTCTTT. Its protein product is CASREDRLGTEAFF.

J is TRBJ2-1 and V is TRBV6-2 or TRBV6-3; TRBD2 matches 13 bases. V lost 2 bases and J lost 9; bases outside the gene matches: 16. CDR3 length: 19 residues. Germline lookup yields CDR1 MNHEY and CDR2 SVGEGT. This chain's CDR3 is CASSYMGMTSGGKGSEQFF. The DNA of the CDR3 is TGTGCCAGCAGTTACATGGGGATGACTAGCGGGGGGAAGGGGAGTGAGCAGTTCTTC.

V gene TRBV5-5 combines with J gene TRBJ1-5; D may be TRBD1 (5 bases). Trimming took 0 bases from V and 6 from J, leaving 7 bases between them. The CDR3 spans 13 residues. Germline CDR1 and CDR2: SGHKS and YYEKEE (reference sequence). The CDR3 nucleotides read TGTGCCAGCAGCTTGGTGGGGGTTCAGCCCCAGCATTTT. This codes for CASSLVGVQPQHF.

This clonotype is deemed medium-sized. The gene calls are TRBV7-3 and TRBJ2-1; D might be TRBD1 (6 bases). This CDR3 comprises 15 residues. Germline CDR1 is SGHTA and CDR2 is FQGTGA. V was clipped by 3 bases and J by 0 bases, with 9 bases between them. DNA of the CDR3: TGTGCCAGCAGCTTCAGGGGTTGCTCCTACAATGAGCAGTTCTTC. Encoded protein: CASSFRGCSYNEQFF.

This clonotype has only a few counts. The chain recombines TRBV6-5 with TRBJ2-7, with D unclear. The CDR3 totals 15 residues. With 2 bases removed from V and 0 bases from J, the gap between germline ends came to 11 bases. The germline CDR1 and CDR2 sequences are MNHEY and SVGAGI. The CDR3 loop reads CASSYRRPFSYEQYF. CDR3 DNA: TGTGCCAGCAGTTACCGCAGGCCTTTCTCCTACGAGCAGTACTTC.

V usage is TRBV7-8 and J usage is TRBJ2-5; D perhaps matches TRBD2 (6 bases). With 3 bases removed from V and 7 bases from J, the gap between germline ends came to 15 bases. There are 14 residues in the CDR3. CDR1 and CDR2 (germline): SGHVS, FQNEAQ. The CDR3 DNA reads TGTGCCAGCAGCTTGGGTGGGAGGACGGGGACCCAGTACTTC. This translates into CASSLGGRTGTQYF.

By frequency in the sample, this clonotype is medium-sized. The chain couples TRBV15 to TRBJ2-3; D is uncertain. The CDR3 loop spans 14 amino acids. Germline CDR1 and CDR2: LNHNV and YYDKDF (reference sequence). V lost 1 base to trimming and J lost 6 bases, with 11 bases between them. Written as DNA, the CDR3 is TGTGCCACCAGCAGAGGATTGTATGGGGATACGCAGTATTTT. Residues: CATSRGLYGDTQYF.